The 21 T cell receptor beta chains presented below share a single source sample, sequenced in a study of blood T cell repertoires in COVID-19. TCRdb keeps only in-frame clones here, not all; method: immunoSEQ multiplex PCR. The data hold 210,000 or so clones, with approximately 90% observed a single time. The sample taken for sequencing was peripheral blood. These receptor sequences come from a man in his thirties or forties with acute or convalescent COVID-19.

The chain employs TRBV15 and TRBJ2-7, with 8 bases matching TRBD1. V gave up 3 bases and J gave up 3 bases; unmatched junction bases: 7. CDR1 is LNHNV, CDR2 YYDKDF, per germline (reference sequence). The CDR3 is made up of 15 amino acids. The CDR3 nucleotides are TGTGCCACCAGCAGTCAAAGTGGACAGGGCTACGAGCAGTACTTC. This translates into CATSSQSGQGYEQYF.

V is TRBV7-8 and J is TRBJ2-2; perhaps D is TRBD1 or TRBD2 (8 bases each). Trimming removed 5 bases from V and 6 bases from J, with 19 bases in between. CDR1 and CDR2 from the germline V gene are SGHVS and FQNEAQ. The CDR3 sequence is 16 residues long. The CDR3 loop is CASSQGASGSPGELFF. The CDR3 bases are TGTGCCAGCAGCCAGGGGGCCAGCGGGAGTCCCGGGGAGCTGTTTTTT.

The chain combines TRBV5-1 with TRBJ2-5, with D uncertain. Germline V gene sequence: CDR1 SGHRS, CDR2 YFSETQ. V was cut by 1 base and J by 5 bases, with 9 bases left in between. The CDR3 loop spans 13 amino acids. CDR3 coding DNA: TGCGCCAGCAGCTTGTCACCCGGGGAGACCCAGTACTTC. Its translation: CASSLSPGETQYF. Looking up the rest from reference TRBV5-1 and TRBJ2-5 gives the full variable domain: KAGVTQTPRYLIKTRGQQVTLSCSPISGHRSVSWYQQTPGQGLQFLFEYFSETQRNKGNFPGRFSGRQFSNSRSEMNVSTLELGDSALYLCASSLSPGETQYFGPGTRLLVL.

The chain has TRBV30 and TRBJ1-1; no definite D call. The CDR3 runs 10 residues. The germline V and J ends were trimmed by 2 bases and 5 bases, with 3 bases remaining between them. Germline CDR1 is GTSNPN and CDR2 is SVGIG (reference sequence). The CDR3, as DNA: TGTGCCTGGAGTCGTACTGAAGCTTTCTTT. Protein product: CAWSRTEAFF.

The rearrangement joins TRBV19 to TRBJ1-2, with TRBD1 matching over 7 bases. The V gene's germline CDR1 is LNHDA and CDR2 SQIVND (reference sequence). The CDR3 sequence is 14 residues long. Trimming cost V 5 bases and J 7 bases; bases outside gene matches: 10. In nucleotides, the CDR3 is TGTGCCAGTAGTCCAGGGGGGACAGACAGTGGCTACACCTTC. As protein: CASSPGGTDSGYTF. Complete variable domain (other parts from reference TRBV19 and TRBJ1-2): DGGITQSPKYLFRKEGQNVTLSCEQNLNHDAMYWYRQDPGQGLRLIYYSQIVNDFQKGDIAEGYSVSREKKESFPLTVTSAQKNPTAFYLCASSPGGTDSGYTFGSGTRLTVV.

The chain uses TRBV5-1 and TRBJ2-7, with 12 bases that match TRBD2. CDR1 and CDR2 from the germline V gene are SGHRS and YFSETQ. The CDR3 spans 16 residues. Trimming removed 0 bases from V and 1 base from J; junction bases left unmatched: 2. The CDR3 DNA is TGCGCCAGCAGCTTGGGACTAGCGGGAGCGTCCTACGAGCAGTACTTC. Translated: CASSLGLAGASYEQYF.

This chain links TRBV9 with TRBJ2-5; a possible D gene is TRBD1 (5 bases). The CDR3 has 14 residues. Trimming stripped 3 bases from V and 2 bases from J, with 11 bases between. CDR1 and CDR2 (germline): SGDLS, YYNGEE. CDR3 sequence (DNA): TGTGCCAGCAGCGGGATTCAGGGACAAGAGACCCAGTACTTC. It specifies CASSGIQGQETQYF.

This sequence joins TRBV6-6 and TRBJ1-2, with 7 bases that match TRBD1. Germline CDR1 is MNHNY and CDR2 is SVGAGI (reference sequence). The CDR3 loop spans 14 amino acids. V gave up 6 bases and J gave up 4 bases; unmatched junction bases: 8. CDR3 nucleotides: TGTGCCAGCAGACCTACAGGGGTACTCTATGGCTACACCTTC. Translated, it gives CASRPTGVLYGYTF.

The chain links TRBV5-1 to TRBJ2-1, with TRBD2 identical over 15 bases. V shed 0 bases and J 7 bases; nucleotides not matched to a gene: 5. This CDR3 has 17 residues. Germline CDR1 is SGHRS and CDR2 is YFSETQ. In nucleotides, the CDR3 is TGCGCCAGCAGCTTGGATGGACTAGCGGGGGGGCAAAATGAGCAGTTCTTC. Amino acids: CASSLDGLAGGQNEQFF.

The gene calls are TRBV27 and TRBJ2-5; 12 bases match TRBD1. Germline trimming cut 7 bases from V and 4 bases from J; bases unmatched to any gene: 7. The germline V gene encodes CDR1 MNHEY and CDR2 SMNVEV (reference sequence). The CDR3 has 15 residues. The CDR3 DNA sequence: TGTGCCAGCAAGGGACAGGGGGCAGGGAGAGAGACCCAGTACTTC. Protein: CASKGQGAGRETQYF.

The V call is TRBV19, the J call TRBJ2-7; 8 bases fit TRBD1. V dropped 2 bases and J dropped 5; count of bases not matched to a gene: 5. The CDR3 is made up of 14 amino acids. Germline CDR1 and CDR2: LNHDA and SQIVND (reference sequence). In DNA, the CDR3 is TGTGCCAGTAGTATATACGGGACAGGAAACGAGCAGTACTTC. It is translated as CASSIYGTGNEQYF.

This clone was seen more than once but under ten times. Here the CDR3 reads CASSSLGVDTQYF. CDR3 nucleotide sequence: TGTGCCAGCTCGAGCCTAGGGGTCGATACGCAGTATTTT. The rearrangement joins TRBV6-6 to TRBJ2-3; D is perhaps TRBD1 (5 bases). Trimming cost V 8 bases and J 6 bases, with 15 bases left between them. CDR3 length: 13 amino acids. CDR1 is MNHNY, CDR2 SVGAGI, per germline (reference sequence).

The chain couples TRBV3-1 (or the pseudogene TRBV3-2) to TRBJ2-2; D perhaps matches TRBD2 (5 bases). Trimming shortened V by 4 bases and J by 2 bases, and 11 bases separated the two germline ends. CDR1 LGHDT and CDR2 YNNKEL come from the germline V gene (reference sequence). CDR3 length: 15 residues. CDR3 sequence: CASSPSLSNTGELFF. DNA of the CDR3: TGTGCCAGCAGCCCTAGCCTTAGTAACACCGGGGAGCTGTTTTTT.

The rearrangement uses TRBV5-1 and TRBJ2-2; D call uncertain. Germline loops: CDR1 SGHRS, CDR2 YFSETQ. There are 15 residues in the CDR3. V lost 4 bases, J lost 0 bases, and 10 bases lay in between. DNA of the CDR3: TGCGCCAGCAGCCCCGGTCGTACGAACACCGGGGAGCTGTTTTTT. Translated, it gives CASSPGRTNTGELFF. The full variable domain, rest sourced from reference TRBV5-1 and TRBJ2-2, is KAGVTQTPRYLIKTRGQQVTLSCSPISGHRSVSWYQQTPGQGLQFLFEYFSETQRNKGNFPGRFSGRQFSNSRSEMNVSTLELGDSALYLCASSPGRTNTGELFFGEGSRLTVL.

The chain carries TRBV19 and TRBJ1-2; D is unclear. Per the germline V gene, CDR1 is LNHDA and CDR2 is SQIVND (reference sequence). The V end was cut by 5 bases, the J end by 8 bases, with 15 bases between. The length of the CDR3 is 13 residues. In nucleotides, the CDR3 is TGTGCCAGTAGTGGGCGAGGGCCAGAAGGCTACACCTTC. This encodes CASSGRGPEGYTF.

The chain couples TRBV5-4 to TRBJ1-3, with D tentatively TRBD1 (5 bases). This CDR3 spans 15 amino acids. CDR1 and CDR2 (germline): SGHNT, YYREEE (reference sequence). Trimming stripped 0 bases from V and 4 bases from J, with 11 bases between. In nucleotides, the CDR3 is TGTGCCAGCAGCTTGGGGGGGGACGCGGGAAACACCATATATTTT. It translates to CASSLGGDAGNTIYF. The full variable domain, with the rest looked up from reference TRBV5-4 and TRBJ1-3, is ETGVTQSPTHLIKTRGQQVTLRCSSQSGHNTVSWYQQALGQGPQFIFQYYREEENGRGNFPPRFSGLQFPNYSSELNVNALELDDSALYLCASSLGGDAGNTIYFGEGSWLTVV.

Comment on this clone: The sample contains more than one DNA sequence encoding this CDR3. The chain joins TRBV5-1 to TRBJ2-3, with D perhaps matching TRBD1 (5 bases). CDR1 is SGHRS and CDR2 is YFSETQ in the germline V gene. The length of the CDR3 is 14 residues. Trimming took 0 bases from V and 3 from J, leaving 8 bases between them. The CDR3, as DNA: TGCGCCAGCAGCTTGGGGGGCTATACAGATACGCAGTATTTT. This encodes CASSLGGYTDTQYF.

This clone was seen a single time. The chain combines TRBV19 with TRBJ1-6; D gene unclear. Trimming took off 6 bases at V and 5 bases at J, with 14 bases between the two ends. CDR1 and CDR2 from the germline V gene are LNHDA and SQIVND (reference sequence). This CDR3 region has 15 residues. CDR3 protein: CASRPRAGDNSPLHF. For the CDR3, the DNA is TGTGCCAGTAGGCCGAGGGCAGGCGATAATTCACCCCTCCACTTT. Variable domain in full (rest from reference TRBV19 and TRBJ1-6): DGGITQSPKYLFRKEGQNVTLSCEQNLNHDAMYWYRQDPGQGLRLIYYSQIVNDFQKGDIAEGYSVSREKKESFPLTVTSAQKNPTAFYLCASRPRAGDNSPLHFGNGTRLTVT.

The V gene is TRBV6-5, the J gene TRBJ2-1; 11 positions agree with TRBD2. Germline assignment: CDR1 MNHEY and CDR2 SVGAGI. V shed 0 bases, J shed 8 bases, and the junction held 6 bases outside the gene matches. This CDR3 contains 16 residues. CDR3 DNA: TGTGCCAGCAGTTACTCCGCGACTAGCGGGAAGGATGAGCAGTTCTTC. Translation: CASSYSATSGKDEQFF.

This clone was found once. The chain has TRBV5-6 and TRBJ1-2, with D possibly being TRBD1 (5 bases). Trimming took off 0 bases at V and 4 bases at J, with 13 bases between the two ends. CDR3 size: 15 residues. From germline, CDR1 is SGHDT and CDR2 YYEEEE. CDR3 coding DNA: TGTGCCAGCAGCTTGGGAGTGGGACTCAGCTATGGCTACACCTTC. Encoded protein: CASSLGVGLSYGYTF.

The chain combines TRBV30 with TRBJ2-1; D call uncertain. The CDR3 runs 14 residues. Germline-derived CDR1 and CDR2 are GTSNPN and SVGIG (reference sequence). With 0 bases removed from V and 2 bases from J, the gap between germline ends came to 8 bases. CDR3 amino acids: CAWSVHSTYNEQFF. The CDR3 nucleotides read TGTGCCTGGAGTGTACACAGTACCTACAATGAGCAGTTCTTC.